The 10 T cell receptor beta chains in this list originate from one sample, sequenced in a study of T cell repertoires in cytomegalovirus infection. For these TCRs, the target antigens are not known. A single record per CDR3 protein comes from TCRdb applying MiXCR to the reads. The sample carries fewer than 1,000,000 distinct CDR3 sequences, about 33% recorded once. Specimen: cultured CD8+ T cells from PBMCs, collected from culture after CMV antigen stimulation. Receptors originate from a human donor in good health (CMV status not recorded). Some clones in this sample may be carry-over from other donors' samples.

This clonotype showed up just a few times. CDR3 loop: CASSYRRGRTMYEQYV. CDR3 DNA sequence: TGTGCCAGCAGTTACAGGAGGGGACGTACAATGTACGAGCAGTACGTC. The chain uses TRBV6-2 or TRBV6-3 and TRBJ2-7, with D possibly being TRBD2 (6 bases). The germline V gene has CDR1 MNHEY and CDR2 SVGEGT. With 2 bases removed from V and 4 bases from J, the gap between germline ends came to 18 bases. This CDR3 contains 16 residues.

The V gene is TRBV7-6, the J gene TRBJ2-2; 9 positions match TRBD1. With 5 bases clipped from V and 0 bases from J, the junction kept 7 bases outside the gene matches. The CDR3 totals 17 residues. Germline V lookup: CDR1 SGHVS, CDR2 FNYEAQ. This chain's CDR3 is CASSPWRTGANTGELFF. CDR3 coding DNA: TGTGCCAGCAGCCCTTGGAGGACAGGGGCGAACACCGGGGAGCTGTTTTTT.

The V call is TRBV20-1, the J call TRBJ2-2, with unresolved D. V shed 0 bases and J shed 3 bases, with 17 bases lying between them. The CDR3 runs 17 residues. Germline V CDR1 and CDR2: DFQATT, SNEGSKA (reference sequence). The CDR3 region is CSARDQVGKGDTGELFF. For the CDR3, the DNA is TGCAGTGCTAGAGATCAAGTAGGGAAGGGCGACACCGGGGAGCTGTTTTTT.

This clonotype was detected a few times. V gene TRBV10-2 combines with J gene TRBJ1-5; the D gene is possibly TRBD1 (5 bases). This CDR3 has 14 amino acids. Germline values: CDR1 WSHSY, CDR2 SAAADI. The ends were cut back, 8 bases at V and 9 bases at J, with 20 bases in the middle. The CDR3: CASDTGDVQRPQHF. In DNA form, the CDR3 reads TGCGCCAGCGACACCGGGGACGTCCAGAGGCCCCAGCATTTT.

The chain recombines TRBV7-9 with TRBJ2-2; no definite D call. V lost 4 bases and J lost 7, with 10 bases in between. Looked up from germline, CDR1 is SEHNR and CDR2 is FQNEAQ (reference sequence). CDR3 length: 13 amino acids. The CDR3: CASSYDTNGELFF. The CDR3 region has the DNA TGTGCCAGCAGCTACGACACAAACGGGGAGCTGTTTTTT.

The V call is TRBV5-1, the J call TRBJ2-3, with D possibly being TRBD1 (5 bases). Per the germline V gene, CDR1 is SGHRS and CDR2 is YFSETQ. This CDR3 contains 17 residues. V lost 4 bases and J 1 base, leaving 19 bases between the germline ends. The CDR3 nucleotides are TGCGCCAGCAGCCTCATACCGGACACCCTGGGCACAGATACGCAGTATTTT. Amino acids: CASSLIPDTLGTDTQYF.

This clonotype occurred a few times. J is TRBJ2-3 and V is TRBV10-3; 11 bases match TRBD2. V shed 10 bases, J shed 3 bases, and the junction held 6 bases outside the gene matches. CDR1 is ENHRY and CDR2 is SYGVKD in the germline V gene. The CDR3 totals 14 residues. The CDR3 sequence: CATSTSGVTDTQYF. The DNA for the CDR3 is TGTGCCACCTCGACTAGCGGGGTTACAGATACGCAGTATTTT.

This clonotype has ten or more counts. J is TRBJ2-7 and V is TRBV12-3 or TRBV12-4; a possible D gene is TRBD1 (7 bases). The CDR3 runs 17 residues. Trimming removed 4 bases at V and 2 bases at J, with 21 bases between. The DNA for the CDR3 is TGTGCCAGCAGTTCCAATTACCGGGGGACAGCCGCCTACGAGCAGTACTTC. Translating gives CASSSNYRGTAAYEQYF.

Regarding this clonotype: A much more abundant neighbour one base away suggests this may be a read error. V and J are TRBV6-2 or TRBV6-3 and TRBJ2-7, with D perhaps matching TRBD1 (7 bases). This CDR3 comprises 14 residues. Germline lookup yields CDR1 MNHEY and CDR2 SVGEGT. The CDR3 protein is CANSYPGDSYEQYF. In DNA, the CDR3 is TGTGCCAACAGTTACCCGGGGGACAGCTACGAGCAGTACTTC.

This clonotype was recorded at least ten times. The rearrangement joins TRBV6-2 or TRBV6-3 to TRBJ1-6, with TRBD1 matching over 10 bases. The length of the CDR3 is 16 residues. Germline CDR1 is MNHEY and CDR2 is SVGEGT. The J segment lost 7 bases and the V segment lost 5 bases, leaving 8 bases of the junction unmatched. CDR3 sequence: CASSLPGQGRNSPLHF. The DNA for the CDR3 is TGTGCCAGCAGTCTTCCGGGACAGGGGCGAAATTCACCCCTCCACTTT.